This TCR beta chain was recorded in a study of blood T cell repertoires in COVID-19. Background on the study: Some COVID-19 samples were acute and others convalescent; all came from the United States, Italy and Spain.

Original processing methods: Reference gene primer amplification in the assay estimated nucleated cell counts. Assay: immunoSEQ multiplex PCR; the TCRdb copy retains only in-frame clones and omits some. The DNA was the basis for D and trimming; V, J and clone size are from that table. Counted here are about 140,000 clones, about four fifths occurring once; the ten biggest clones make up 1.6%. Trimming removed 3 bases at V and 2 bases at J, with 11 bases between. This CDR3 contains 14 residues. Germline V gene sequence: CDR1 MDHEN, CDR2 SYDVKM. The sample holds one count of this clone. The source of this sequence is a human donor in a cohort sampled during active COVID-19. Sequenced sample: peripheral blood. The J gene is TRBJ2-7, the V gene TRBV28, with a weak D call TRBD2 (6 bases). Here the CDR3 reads CASSFGGRTYEQYF. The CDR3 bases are TGTGCCAGCAGTTTTGGTGGGAGGACCTACGAGCAGTACTTC.